Each of the 20 T cell receptor beta chains below was sequenced from the same sample in a study of tumor and adjacent non-tumor tissue in lung cancer. This sample's RNA came from whole unsorted tissue. Distant lung tissue was collected more than 3 cm away from the tumor edge. The library came from three nested PCR rounds adapted from ARM-PCR protocols. TCRdb fed the multiplex PCR reads into MiXCR, producing one record per CDR3 protein. This sample carries roughly 74,000 distinct CDR3 sequences, less than 85% of them seen once, and the ten largest clones take around 40%. Sequencing was done on a sample of distant non-tumor lung tissue. The receptors here all came from a man in his 70s with non-small cell lung cancer.

As to this clonotype: Just one base apart from a much larger clone, this may be a read error. V is TRBV5-5 and J is TRBJ2-1; 10 bases line up with TRBD1. The CDR3 runs to 15 residues. Germline V gives CDR1 SGHKS, CDR2 YYEKEE (reference sequence). The CDR3: CTGSHDRGRGNEQFF. For the CDR3, the DNA is TGTACCGGCAGCCACGACAGGGGGCGAGGCAATGAGCAGTTCTTC.

With respect to this clonotype: One base away lies a much larger clone, so this may be a sequencing read error. The rearrangement links TRBV20-1 to TRBJ2-5; a possible D gene is TRBD1 (5 bases). The V gene's germline CDR1 is DFQATT and CDR2 SNEGSKA (reference sequence). Deletions cut 2 bases from V and 7 bases from J, with 11 bases between. This CDR3 region has 12 residues. The CDR3 region has the DNA TGCAGTGCTAGACCCAGGGCAGGGACCCAGTACTTC. This gives the protein CSARPRAGTQYF.

Comments on this clonotype: An end of the junction differs from the germline gene, which may be a read error. The DNA for the CDR3 is TGTACCAGCCGACCTTTTGTAGGACGAAGAAGAGAAACTTTCTTT. Its protein product is CTSRPFVGRRRETFF. This chain connects TRBV6-2 or TRBV6-3 to TRBJ1-1; D not resolved. Germline CDR1 is MNHEY and CDR2 is SVGEGT. This CDR3 contains 15 residues.

This chain links TRBV12-3 or TRBV12-4 with TRBJ2-7; 8 bases match TRBD2. This CDR3 region has 15 residues. V was clipped by 9 bases and J by 8 bases; unmatched bases: 18. DNA for the CDR3: TGTGCCAGTAGTCGTTGGGGCAGCGGGGGTCCCAAGCAGTACTTC. The encoded protein is CASSRWGSGGPKQYF.

This clonotype has just a few counts. Since a much larger clone is just one base distant, this may be a read error. The chain has TRBV4-1 and TRBJ2-2, with TRBD2 matching 12 bases. This CDR3 has 16 residues. CDR1 and CDR2 (germline): MGHRA, YSYEKL. V trimming: 2 bases; J trimming: 10 bases; junction bases outside the gene matches: 8. The CDR3 region has the DNA TGCGCCAGCAGCCAACTAGCGGGGGGGCCCGACGAGGAGCTGTTTTTT. Its protein product is CASSQLAGGPDEELFF.

The chain has TRBV10-3 and TRBJ2-7, with a tentative D call TRBD1 (5 bases). V was clipped by 5 bases and J by 0 bases, with 11 bases between them. This CDR3 region has 14 residues. Germline lookup yields CDR1 ENHRY and CDR2 SYGVKD. The chain's CDR3 is CAISSAGNSYEQYF. The CDR3 coding sequence is TGTGCCATCAGTAGTGCAGGGAACTCCTACGAGCAGTACTTC.

As to this clonotype: No conserved phenylalanine or tryptophan is present at the end of the CDR3, so a read error is the likely explanation. The chain combines TRBV29-1 with TRBJ2-7; D is possibly TRBD2 (5 bases). This CDR3 contains 14 residues. Germline CDR1 is SQVTM and CDR2 is ANQGSEA. The germline V and J ends were trimmed by 6 bases and 9 bases, with 24 bases remaining between them. CDR3 sequence (DNA): TGCAGCGTCAGCGGATTGGCCGACGGTGGGATGCAGTACCTC. Protein product: CSVSGLADGGMQYL.

The chain links TRBV6-4 to TRBJ2-3; D is unclear. There are 12 residues in the CDR3. Germline CDR1 and CDR2: MRHNA and SNTAGT. Trimming left V 3 bases short and J 11 bases short, with 12 bases between. The CDR3 DNA follows: TGTGCCAGCAGTGAGACCAAAGGTAGGCAGTATTTT. Translated: CASSETKGRQYF.

This clonotype has only a few counts. The V and J genes are TRBV24-1 and TRBJ2-1; 12 nucleotides line up with TRBD2. Germline assignment: CDR1 KGHDR and CDR2 SFDVKD. This CDR3 is built from 16 residues. J lost 7 bases, V lost 4 bases, and 7 bases had no gene match. This CDR3 is CATSDPTSGSWNEQFF. In nucleotides, the CDR3 is TGTGCCACCAGTGACCCGACTAGCGGGAGTTGGAATGAGCAGTTCTTC.

The genes are TRBV12-3 or TRBV12-4 and TRBJ2-5; 8 nucleotides align to TRBD1. Judging by the DNA end, TRBJ2-1 fits better; the J call may be wrong. This CDR3 contains 14 residues. This CDR3 is CASSSDRGQETQFF. The CDR3 nucleotides read TGTGCCAGCAGTTCAGACAGGGGCCAAGAGACCCAGTTCTTC.

This rearrangement joins TRBV29-1 to TRBJ2-5; D is perhaps TRBD1 (6 bases). CDR1 and CDR2 from the germline V gene are SQVTM and ANQGSEA. This CDR3 region has 16 residues. In DNA, the CDR3 is TGCGACGCCAAGCCCTACCTACAGACAGGTCAAGAGACCCAGTACTTC. Translated: CDAKPYLQTGQETQYF. Based on the CDR3 plus reference TRBV29-1 and TRBJ2-5, the full variable domain is SAVISQKPSRDICQRGTSLTIQCQVDSQVTMMFWYRQQPGQSLTLIATANQGSEATYESGFVIDKFPISRPNLTFSTLTVSNMSPEDSSIYLCDAKPYLQTGQETQYFGPGTRLLVL.

This clonotype has only a few counts. The junction shows a germline mismatch at one end, possibly a read error. This sequence joins TRBV6-6 and TRBJ2-2, with D uncertain. The length of the CDR3 is 15 residues. Germline V gene data show CDR1 as MNHNY and CDR2 as SVGAGI (reference sequence). The CDR3 sequence is CASRHGIGNTGELFF. For the CDR3, the DNA is TGTGCCAGCAGACACGGTATTGGGAACACTGGGGAGCTGTTTTTT.

Regarding this clonotype: The junction does not match germline at one end; this may be a read error. The genes are TRBV11-3 and TRBJ2-7; 8 bases map to TRBD1. The CDR3 consists of 16 residues. Germline lookup yields CDR1 SGHNT and CDR2 YENEEA. This chain's CDR3 is CVSSPWTGFLYYEQYF. In DNA form, the CDR3 reads TGTGTCAGCAGCCCCTGGACAGGGTTTCTTTATTACGAGCAGTACTTC.

The CDR3 DNA sequence: TGTGCCAGGAACCCGGGCATCACGAACACTGAAGCTTTCTTT. This codes for CARNPGITNTEAFF. This chain links TRBV5-5 with TRBJ1-1; D is unresolved. CDR3 length equals 14 residues. Germline CDR1 reads SGHKS; CDR2 reads YYEKEE (reference sequence). The V end lost 8 bases, the J end lost 1 base, and 15 bases lay between the germline ends.

V and J are TRBV29-1 and TRBJ2-1; D possibly matches TRBD1 or TRBD2 (5 bases each). This CDR3 has 14 residues. Germline V gene data show CDR1 as SQVTM and CDR2 as ANQGSEA. The CDR3 DNA is TGCAGGGCTGTGGTGAGGGGCACAAAGAATGAGCAGTTCTTC. Translation gives CRAVVRGTKNEQFF.

V gene TRBV11-1 combines with J gene TRBJ1-5; no definite D call. Trimming removed 11 bases from V and 6 bases from J, with 17 bases in between. Germline-derived CDR1 and CDR2 are SGHAT and FQDESV (reference sequence). This CDR3 is built from 13 residues. The CDR3 sequence: CACSQDLSQPQHF. The CDR3 DNA reads as TGTGCCTGTAGTCAGGACTTGAGTCAGCCCCAGCATTTT.

Of note for this clonotype: It may be a read error: a sequence one base away is much more abundant. The CDR3 loop is CAWGGLNGYTF. The CDR3 bases are TGTGCCTGGGGGGGCCTCAATGGCTACACCTTC. This chain links TRBV30 with TRBJ1-2; D is perhaps TRBD1 (6 bases). The CDR3 is 11 residues long. V was pared by 5 bases and J by 6 bases, with 10 bases between. Per germline, CDR1 GTSNPN and CDR2 SVGIG (reference sequence).

The count of this clonotype is one. The CDR3, as DNA: TGTGCCATCAGTAAGACGGGGGCAAGGGCTAAAGCTTTCTTT. Its translation is CAISKTGARAKAFF. This chain links TRBV10-3 with TRBJ1-1, with D perhaps TRBD1 (6 bases). Looked up from germline, CDR1 is ENHRY and CDR2 is SYGVKD. CDR3 length equals 14 residues. Trimming removed 5 bases at V and 9 bases at J, with 19 bases between.

Of note for this clonotype: This may arise from a read error, as a much more abundant clone is one base away. This chain links TRBV11-2 with TRBJ2-1, with 8 bases that match TRBD2. CDR1 SGHAT and CDR2 FQNNGV come from the germline V gene. CDR3 length: 15 amino acids. The V and J ends lost 10 bases and 3 bases, in that order; junction bases with no gene match: 11. The CDR3 sequence is CATRPGLAGYNEQFF. The CDR3, as DNA: TGTGCCACCCGGCCGGGGCTAGCGGGCTACAATGAGCAGTTCTTC.

This clonotype came up many times. The chain recombines TRBV7-9 with TRBJ2-3; D gene ambiguous. This CDR3 region has 11 residues. In germline, CDR1 is SEHNR, CDR2 FQNEAQ (reference sequence). Trimming shortened V by 9 bases and J by 6 bases, and 10 bases separated the two germline ends. In DNA, the CDR3 is TGTGCCAGTCCCGGCGCGGATACGCAGTATTTT. It encodes CASPGADTQYF.